This TCR beta chain was identified in a study of T cell responses to AZD1222 COVID-19 vaccine. Study-wide results and limits: Regions 160-218 and 743-854 dominated among vaccine-associated CD4 TCRs spanning spike.

Produced via immunoSEQ multiplex PCR; TCRdb's table is partial and in-frame only. The sample holds approximately 150,000 clones, around 95% seen once. With respect to this clone: Its antigen is as yet unknown.

After removal of 3 bases from V and 4 bases from J, the junction contained 4 bases not matched to a gene. Germline V lookup: CDR1 KGHSH, CDR2 LQKENI. CDR3 length: 14 residues. The receptor was derived from an adult in good health. The sequencing used peripheral blood, collected on day 0 of AZD1222 vaccination. The rearrangement uses TRBV18 and TRBJ1-1; 8 bases line up with TRBD1. The CDR3 is CASSPDRDSTEAFF. CDR3 sequence (DNA): TGTGCCAGCTCACCGGACAGGGATTCCACTGAAGCTTTCTTT.